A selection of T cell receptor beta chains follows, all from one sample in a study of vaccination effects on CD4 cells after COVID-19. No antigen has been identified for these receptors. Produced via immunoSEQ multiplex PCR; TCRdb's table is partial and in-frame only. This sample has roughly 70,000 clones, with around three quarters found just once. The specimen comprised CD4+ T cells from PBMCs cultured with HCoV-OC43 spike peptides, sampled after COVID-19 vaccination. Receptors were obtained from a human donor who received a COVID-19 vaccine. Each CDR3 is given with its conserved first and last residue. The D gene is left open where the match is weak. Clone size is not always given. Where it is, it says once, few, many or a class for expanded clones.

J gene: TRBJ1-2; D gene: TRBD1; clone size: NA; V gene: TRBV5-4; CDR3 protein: CASSPDRGSYGYTF; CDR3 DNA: TGTGCCAGCAGCCCGGACAGGGGATCATATGGCTACACCTTC
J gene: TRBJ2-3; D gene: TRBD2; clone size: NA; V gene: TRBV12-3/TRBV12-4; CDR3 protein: CASRERGALYF; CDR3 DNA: TGTGCCAGCAGGGAGCGGGGGGCCCTGTATTTT
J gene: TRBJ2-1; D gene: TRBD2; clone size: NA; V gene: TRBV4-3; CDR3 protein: CASSSSRGDQGNEQFF; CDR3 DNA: TGCGCCAGCAGCTCTTCCCGGGGGGACCAAGGTAATGAGCAGTTCTTC
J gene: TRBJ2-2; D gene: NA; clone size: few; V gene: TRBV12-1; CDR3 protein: CASSPDNSRGELFF; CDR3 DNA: TGTGCCAGCAGCCCGGATAATAGTAGGGGGGAGCTGTTTTTT
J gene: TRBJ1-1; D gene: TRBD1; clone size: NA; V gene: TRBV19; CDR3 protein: CASSNRGGTEAFF; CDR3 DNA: TGTGCCAGTAGTAACAGGGGCGGCACTGAAGCTTTCTTT
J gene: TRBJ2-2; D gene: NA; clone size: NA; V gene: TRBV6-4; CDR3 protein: CASSGTNTGELFF; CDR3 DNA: TGTGCCAGCAGTGGGACGAACACCGGGGAGCTGTTTTTT
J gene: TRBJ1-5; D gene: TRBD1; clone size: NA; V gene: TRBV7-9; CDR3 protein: CASSFTGEGKQPQHF; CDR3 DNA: TGTGCCAGCAGCTTCACAGGGGAAGGGAAACAGCCCCAGCATTTT
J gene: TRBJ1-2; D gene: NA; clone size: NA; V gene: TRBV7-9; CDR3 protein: CAIIGQTLYGYTF; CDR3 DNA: TGTGCCATTATCGGACAGACCCTATATGGCTACACCTTC
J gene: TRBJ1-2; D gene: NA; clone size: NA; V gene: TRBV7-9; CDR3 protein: CASSPRGQIVMRDGYTF; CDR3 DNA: TGTGCCAGCAGCCCGCGAGGACAGATCGTCATGAGGGACGGCTACACCTTC
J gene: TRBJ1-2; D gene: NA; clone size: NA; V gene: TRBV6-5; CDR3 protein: CASRTTAPFNYGYTF; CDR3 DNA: TGTGCCAGCAGAACGACAGCCCCCTTTAACTATGGCTACACCTTC
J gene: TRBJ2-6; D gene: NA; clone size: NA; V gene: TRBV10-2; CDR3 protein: CASSRVQAGANVLTF; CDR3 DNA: TGCGCCAGCAGTCGGGTACAGGCTGGGGCCAACGTCCTGACTTTC
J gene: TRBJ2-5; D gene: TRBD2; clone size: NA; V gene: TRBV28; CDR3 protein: CASSLTSGGQETQYF; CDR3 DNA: TGTGCCAGCAGTCTTACTAGCGGGGGGCAAGAGACCCAGTACTTC
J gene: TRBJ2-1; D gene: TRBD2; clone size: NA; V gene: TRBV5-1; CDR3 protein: CASSLGFRTSGGVDEQFF; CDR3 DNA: TGCGCCAGCAGCTTGGGGTTTCGGACTAGCGGGGGGGTGGATGAGCAGTTCTTC
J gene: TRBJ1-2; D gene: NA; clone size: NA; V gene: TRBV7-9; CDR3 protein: CASSLATSNYGYTF; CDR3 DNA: TGTGCCAGCAGCTTAGCCACCTCTAACTATGGCTACACCTTC
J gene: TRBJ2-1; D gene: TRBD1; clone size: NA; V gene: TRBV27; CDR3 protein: CASRTLFRDRGYEQFF; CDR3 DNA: TGTGCCAGCAGAACCCTATTCCGGGACAGGGGCTATGAGCAGTTCTTC
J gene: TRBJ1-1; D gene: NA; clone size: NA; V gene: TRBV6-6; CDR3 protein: CASSYTRRRLNTEAFF; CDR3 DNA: TGTGCCAGCAGTTACACTAGGCGAAGGCTGAACACTGAAGCTTTCTTT
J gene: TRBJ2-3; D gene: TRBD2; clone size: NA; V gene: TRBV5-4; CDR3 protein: CASSTPVGTGGLEDTQYF; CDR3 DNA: TGTGCCAGCAGCACCCCTGTGGGGACGGGGGGGCTTGAAGATACGCAGTATTTT
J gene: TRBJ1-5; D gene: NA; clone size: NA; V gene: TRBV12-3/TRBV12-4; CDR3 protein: CASSLRGGQPQHF; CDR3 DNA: TGTGCCAGCAGTTTAAGGGGGGGCCAGCCCCAGCATTTT
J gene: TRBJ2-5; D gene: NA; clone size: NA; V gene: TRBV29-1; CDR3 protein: CSVEETQYF; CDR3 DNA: TGCAGCGTTGAAGAGACCCAGTACTTC
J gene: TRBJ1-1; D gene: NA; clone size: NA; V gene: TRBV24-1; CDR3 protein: CATSDFRGTEAFF; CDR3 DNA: TGTGCCACCAGTGATTTCCGGGGTACTGAAGCTTTCTTT
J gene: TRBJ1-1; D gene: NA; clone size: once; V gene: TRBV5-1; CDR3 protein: CASSSGRANTEAFF; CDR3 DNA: TGCGCCAGCAGCTCGGGACGGGCGAACACTGAAGCTTTCTTT
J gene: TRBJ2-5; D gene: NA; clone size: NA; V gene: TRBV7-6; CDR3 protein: CASASMGTQYF; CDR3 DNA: TGTGCCAGCGCCTCCATGGGGACCCAGTACTTC
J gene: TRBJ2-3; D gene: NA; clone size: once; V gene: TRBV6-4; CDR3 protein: CASSDSFSTDTQYF; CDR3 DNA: TGTGCCAGCAGTGACTCGTTCAGCACAGATACGCAGTATTTT
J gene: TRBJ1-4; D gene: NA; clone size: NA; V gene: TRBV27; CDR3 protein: CASSFLEVEKLFF; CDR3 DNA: TGTGCCAGCAGTTTTCTCGAGGTCGAAAAACTGTTTTTT
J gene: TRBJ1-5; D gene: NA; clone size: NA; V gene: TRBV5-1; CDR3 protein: CASSSGQPNQPQHF; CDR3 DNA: TGCGCCAGCAGCTCAGGACAGCCAAATCAGCCCCAGCATTTT
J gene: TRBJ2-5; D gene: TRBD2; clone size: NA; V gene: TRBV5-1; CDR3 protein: CASSFQAGGETQYF; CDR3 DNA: TGCGCCAGCAGCTTTCAGGCCGGGGGGGAGACCCAGTACTTC
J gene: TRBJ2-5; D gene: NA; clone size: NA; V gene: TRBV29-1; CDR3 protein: CSVDFGDLQETQYF; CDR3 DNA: TGCAGCGTTGACTTTGGAGACCTCCAAGAGACCCAGTACTTC
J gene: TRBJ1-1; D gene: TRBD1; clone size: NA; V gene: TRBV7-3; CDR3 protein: CASSLRGTDTEAFF; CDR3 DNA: TGTGCCAGCAGCTTACGTGGGACAGACACTGAAGCTTTCTTT
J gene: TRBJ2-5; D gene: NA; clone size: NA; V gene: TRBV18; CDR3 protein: CASSPQLTEETQYF; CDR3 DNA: TGTGCCAGCTCACCACAGCTGACAGAAGAGACCCAGTACTTC
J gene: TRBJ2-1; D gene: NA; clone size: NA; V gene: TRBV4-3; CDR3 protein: CASSQETSSDYNEQFF; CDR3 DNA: TGCGCCAGCAGCCAGGAGACGTCTAGCGACTACAATGAGCAGTTCTTC
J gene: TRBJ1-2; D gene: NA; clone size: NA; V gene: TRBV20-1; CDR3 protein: CSARGFYGYTF; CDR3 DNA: TGCAGTGCTAGAGGGTTCTATGGCTACACCTTC
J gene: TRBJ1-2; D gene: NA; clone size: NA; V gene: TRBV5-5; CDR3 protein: CASSPHSWANYGYTF; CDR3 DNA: TGTGCCAGCAGCCCCCACAGTTGGGCTAACTATGGCTACACCTTC
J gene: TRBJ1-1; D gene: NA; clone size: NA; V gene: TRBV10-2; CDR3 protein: CASRRGGQFNTEAFF; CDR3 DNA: TGCGCCAGCCGAAGGGGGGGCCAATTCAACACTGAAGCTTTCTTT
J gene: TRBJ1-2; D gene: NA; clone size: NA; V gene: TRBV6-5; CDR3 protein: CASNRDLRWGYTF; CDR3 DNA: TGTGCCAGCAACCGGGACCTGCGGTGGGGCTACACCTTC
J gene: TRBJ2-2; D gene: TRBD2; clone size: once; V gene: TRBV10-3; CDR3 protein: CAIRRSGGPNTGELFF; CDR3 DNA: TGTGCCATCAGGCGGAGCGGGGGCCCGAACACCGGGGAGCTGTTTTTT
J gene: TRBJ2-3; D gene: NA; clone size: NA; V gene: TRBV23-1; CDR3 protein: CASSHRSSTDTQYF; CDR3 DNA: TGCGCCAGCAGTCACAGGTCCAGCACAGATACGCAGTATTTT
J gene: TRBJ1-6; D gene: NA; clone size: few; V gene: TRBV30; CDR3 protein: CAWRIGLNSPLHF; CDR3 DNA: TGTGCCTGGAGAATTGGACTTAATTCACCCCTCCACTTT
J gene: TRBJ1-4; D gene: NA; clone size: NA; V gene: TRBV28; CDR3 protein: CASSLRGEKLFF; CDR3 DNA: TGTGCCAGCAGTTTAAGGGGTGAAAAACTGTTTTTT
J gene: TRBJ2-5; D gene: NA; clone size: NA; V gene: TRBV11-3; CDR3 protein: CASSSDVQETQYF; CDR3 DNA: TGTGCCAGCAGCTCCGATGTTCAAGAGACCCAGTACTTC
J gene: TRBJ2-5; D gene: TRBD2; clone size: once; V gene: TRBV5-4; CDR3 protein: CASSPGTSGGGTQYF; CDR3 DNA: TGTGCCAGCAGCCCCGGGACTAGCGGGGGTGGGACCCAGTACTTC